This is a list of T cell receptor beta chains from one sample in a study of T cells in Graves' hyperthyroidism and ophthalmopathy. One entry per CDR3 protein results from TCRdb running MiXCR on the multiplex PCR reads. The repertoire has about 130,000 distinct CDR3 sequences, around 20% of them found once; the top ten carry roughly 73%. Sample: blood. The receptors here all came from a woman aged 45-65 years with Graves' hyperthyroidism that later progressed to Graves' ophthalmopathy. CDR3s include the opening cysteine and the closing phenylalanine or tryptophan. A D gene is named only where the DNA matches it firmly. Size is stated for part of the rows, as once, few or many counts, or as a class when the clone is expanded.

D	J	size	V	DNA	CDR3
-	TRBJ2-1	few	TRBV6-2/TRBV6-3	TGTGCCAGCAGGACCCGGGGATTCAATGAGCAGTTCTTC	CASRTRGFNEQFF
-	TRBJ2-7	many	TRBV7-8	TGTGCCAGCAGCTTACGACCAGGGCCTAGCTCCTACGAGCAGTACTTC	CASSLRPGPSSYEQYF
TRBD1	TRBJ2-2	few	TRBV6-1	TGTGCCAGCAATCGGGACAGGGCGAACACCGGGGAGCTGTTTTTT	CASNRDRANTGELFF
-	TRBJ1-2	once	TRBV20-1	TGCAGTGCTAGAGATTGGCGCGGGGGGAACTATGGCTACACCTTC	CSARDWRGGNYGYTF
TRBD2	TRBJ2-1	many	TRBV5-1	TGCGCCAGCAGCTTGATGCGCGGGAGCACGAATGAGCAGTTCTTC	CASSLMRGSTNEQFF
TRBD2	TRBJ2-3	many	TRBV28	TGTGCCAGCAGTCCGCGACTAGCGGGAGTGGGAGATACGCAGTATTTT	CASSPRLAGVGDTQYF
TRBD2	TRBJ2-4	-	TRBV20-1	TGCAGTGGGCGGACTAGCGGGAGGACGAACATTCAGTACTTC	CSGRTSGRTNIQYF
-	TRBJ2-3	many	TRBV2	TGTGCCAGCATCCTAAGGGGGGGGAGAGATACGCAGTATTTT	CASILRGGRDTQYF
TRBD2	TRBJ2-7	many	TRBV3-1	TGTGCCAGCAGCCGCCTTTCAGCGGGAGCCTCCTACGAGCAGTACTTC	CASSRLSAGASYEQYF
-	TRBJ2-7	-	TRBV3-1	TGTGCCAGCAGTCCACTGGCTTTTCGGTACGAGCAGTACTTC	CASSPLAFRYEQYF
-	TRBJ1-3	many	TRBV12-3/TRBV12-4	TGTGCCAGCAGTTTACGCGGAAACACCATATATTTT	CASSLRGNTIYF
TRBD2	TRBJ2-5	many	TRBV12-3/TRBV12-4	TGTGCCAGCAGTGAGGCTAGCGGGATGCAGGAGACCCAGTACTTC	CASSEASGMQETQYF
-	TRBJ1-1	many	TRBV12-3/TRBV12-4	TGTGCCAGCACAACGGGACATTTGAACACTGAAGCTTTCTTT	CASTTGHLNTEAFF
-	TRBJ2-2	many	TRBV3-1	TGTGCCAGCAGCCAAGATCCTAGTACATTCGGCGGGGAGCTGTTTTTT	CASSQDPSTFGGELFF
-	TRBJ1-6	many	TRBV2	TGTGCCAGCAAGGGAGGGGCAGGGGTCAATTCACCCCTCCACTTT	CASKGGAGVNSPLHF
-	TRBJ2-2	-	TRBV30	TGTGCCTGGAGCGGGGGCGGGAGCGCGAACACCGGGGAGCTGTTTTTT	CAWSGGGSANTGELFF
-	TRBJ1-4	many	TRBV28	TGTGCCAGCAGTTTAGGGAACCGAAAAGGGGAAAAACTGTTTTTT	CASSLGNRKGEKLFF
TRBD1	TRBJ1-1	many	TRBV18	TGTGCCAGCTCAGCACGACAGGGAAACACTGAAGCTTTCTTT	CASSARQGNTEAFF
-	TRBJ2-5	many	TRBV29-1	TGCAGCGTTGGGGGGGTAGTAGAGACCCAGTACTTC	CSVGGVVETQYF
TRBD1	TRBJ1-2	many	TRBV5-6	TGTGCCAGCAGCCCCACACCGGGACAGAGGGGCGGCTACACCTTC	CASSPTPGQRGGYTF
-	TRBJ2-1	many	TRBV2	TGTGCCAGCAACCGACTGGTGGAGCAGTTCTTC	CASNRLVEQFF
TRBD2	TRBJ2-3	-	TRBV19	TGTGCCAGTAGGGGACTAGCGGGGACAGATACGCAGTATTTT	CASRGLAGTDTQYF
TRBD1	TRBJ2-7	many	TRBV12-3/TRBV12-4	TGTGCCAGCACTGGGGACAGGGGTTACTCCTACGAGCAGTACTTC	CASTGDRGYSYEQYF
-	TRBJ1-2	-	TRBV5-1	TGCGCCAGCAAACCGGGGGATTCTAACTATGGCTACACCTTC	CASKPGDSNYGYTF
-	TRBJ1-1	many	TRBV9	TGTGCCAGCAGTAAGGGGGACTTGAACACTGAAGCTTTCTTT	CASSKGDLNTEAFF
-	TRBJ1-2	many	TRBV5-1	TGCGCCAGCAGCGCCCGGACCCAGGTCTATGGCTACACCTTC	CASSARTQVYGYTF
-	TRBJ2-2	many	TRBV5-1	TGCGCCAGCAGCTTCGGTGACATTTTCACCGGGGAGCTGTTTTTT	CASSFGDIFTGELFF
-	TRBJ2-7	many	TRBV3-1	TGTGCCAGCAGCCAATCCGGGACCCCCTACGAGCAGTACTTC	CASSQSGTPYEQYF
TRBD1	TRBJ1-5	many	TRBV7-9	TGTGCCAGCAGCTTTACAGGGGGCGGCAATCAGCCCCAGCATTTT	CASSFTGGGNQPQHF
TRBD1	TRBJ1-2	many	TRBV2	TGTGCCAGCAGAGTACGGACAGGGACCGACGGGTATGGCTACACCTTC	CASRVRTGTDGYGYTF
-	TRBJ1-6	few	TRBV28	TGTGCCAGCAGTTTTTGGGCGCAGGGCAGGGCGGGAGGTTCACCCCTCCACTTT	CASSFWAQGRAGGSPLHF
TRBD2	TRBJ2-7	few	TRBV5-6	TGTGCCAGCAGCATTAGCGGGAGGCCCTACGAGCAGTACTTC	CASSISGRPYEQYF
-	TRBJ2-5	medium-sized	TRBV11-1	TGTGCCAGCAGCTTGTCCAGCGACAGTGGGGAGACCCAGTACTTC	CASSLSSDSGETQYF
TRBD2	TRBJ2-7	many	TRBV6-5	TGTGCCAGCAGTTACTCGCGGGGGGCACACGAGCAGTACTTC	CASSYSRGAHEQYF
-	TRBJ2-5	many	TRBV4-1	TGCGCCAGCAGCCAAGTCGGGGAAAAGACCCAGTACTTC	CASSQVGEKTQYF
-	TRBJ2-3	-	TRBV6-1	TGTGCCAGCAGTTATTTCCCCTCGGGTCTGAGGACAGATACGCAGTATTTT	CASSYFPSGLRTDTQYF
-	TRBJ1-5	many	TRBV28	TGTGCCAGCAGTCCCGGGACACTTTATCAGCCCCAGCATTTT	CASSPGTLYQPQHF
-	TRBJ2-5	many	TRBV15	TGTGCCACCAGCAGAGAGGGGCAGTTTCGAGAGACCCAGTACTTC	CATSREGQFRETQYF
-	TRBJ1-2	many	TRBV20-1	TGCAGTGCAAAGAGGGATTTCTATGGCTACACCTTC	CSAKRDFYGYTF
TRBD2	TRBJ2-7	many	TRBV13	TGTGCCAGCAGCCAAGCGGGACGCCCCGTCGAGCAGTACTTC	CASSQAGRPVEQYF
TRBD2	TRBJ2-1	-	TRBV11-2	TGTGCCAGCAGCTTAGAGTTCGGACTAGGCTCCTACAATGAGCAGTTCTTC	CASSLEFGLGSYNEQFF
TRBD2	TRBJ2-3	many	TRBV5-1	TGCGCCAGCAGCCCGGGAGGGGGTCCAGATACGCAGTATTTT	CASSPGGGPDTQYF
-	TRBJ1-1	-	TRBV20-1	TGCAGTGCTAGAGATTTTCGGCCAGCGAACACTGAAGCTTTCTTT	CSARDFRPANTEAFF
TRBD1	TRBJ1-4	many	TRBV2	TGTGCCGTGGCGGGGACAGGGGGCAATGGCGGTGAAAAACTGTTTTTT	CAVAGTGGNGGEKLFF
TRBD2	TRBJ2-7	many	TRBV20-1	TGCAGTGCTAGAGAGCTGGGGGAGGGCCCGGACGAGCAGTACTTC	CSARELGEGPDEQYF
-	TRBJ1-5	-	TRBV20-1	TGCAGTGCGGGCAGAAATAGCAATCAGCCCCAGCATTTT	CSAGRNSNQPQHF
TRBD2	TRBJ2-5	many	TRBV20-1	TGCAGTGCCCCGACTAGCGGGAGGGAGACCCAGTACTTC	CSAPTSGRETQYF
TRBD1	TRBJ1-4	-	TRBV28	TGTGCCAGCTCACAGGGACAGCTGGTCAATGAAAAACTGTTTTTT	CASSQGQLVNEKLFF
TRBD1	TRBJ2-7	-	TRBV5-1	TGCGCCAGCAGCCCAAAATCCGGGACAGGGGGCCGGGAGCAGTACTTC	CASSPKSGTGGREQYF
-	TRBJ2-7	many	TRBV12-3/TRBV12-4	TGTGCCAGCAGTTTTAGGAGATTCGGGGAGCAGTACTTC	CASSFRRFGEQYF
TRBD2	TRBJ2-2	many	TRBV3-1	TGTGCCAGCAGCCAAGGACTAGCGGGCCCCACCGGGGAGCTGTTTTTT	CASSQGLAGPTGELFF